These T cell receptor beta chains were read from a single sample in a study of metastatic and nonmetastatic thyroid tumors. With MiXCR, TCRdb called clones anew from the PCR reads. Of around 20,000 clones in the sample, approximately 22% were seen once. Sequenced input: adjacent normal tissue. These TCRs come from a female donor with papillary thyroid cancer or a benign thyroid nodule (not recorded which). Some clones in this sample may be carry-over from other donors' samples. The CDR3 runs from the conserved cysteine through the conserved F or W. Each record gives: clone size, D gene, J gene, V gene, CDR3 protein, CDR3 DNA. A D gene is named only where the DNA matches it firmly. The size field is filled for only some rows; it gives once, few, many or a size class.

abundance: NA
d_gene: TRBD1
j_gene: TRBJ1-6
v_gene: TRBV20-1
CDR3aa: CSARDLGDRVNSPLHF
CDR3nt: TGCAGTGCTAGAGATCTCGGGGACAGGGTGAATTCACCCCTCCACTTT

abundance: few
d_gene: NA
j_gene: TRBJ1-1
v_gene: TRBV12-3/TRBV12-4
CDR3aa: CASSFLGQNTEAFF
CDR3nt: TGTGCCAGCAGTTTTCTTGGACAGAACACTGAAGCTTTCTTT

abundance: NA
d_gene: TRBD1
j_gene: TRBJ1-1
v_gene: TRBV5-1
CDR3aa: CASSLVRQGDTEAFF
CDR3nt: TGCGCCAGCAGCTTGGTACGGCAGGGGGACACTGAAGCCTTCTTT

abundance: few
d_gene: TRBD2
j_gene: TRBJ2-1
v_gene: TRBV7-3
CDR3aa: CASSLKSGLAGANEQFF
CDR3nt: TGTGCCAGCAGCTTAAAGTCGGGACTAGCGGGAGCCAATGAGCAGTTCTTC

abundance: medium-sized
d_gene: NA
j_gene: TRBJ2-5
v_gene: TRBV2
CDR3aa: CATREETQYF
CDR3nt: TGTGCCACCAGGGAAGAGACCCAGTACTTC

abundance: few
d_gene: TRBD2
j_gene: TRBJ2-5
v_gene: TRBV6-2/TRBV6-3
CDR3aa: CASSYWGAGVQETQYF
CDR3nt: TGTGCCAGCAGTTACTGGGGAGCGGGAGTTCAAGAGACCCAGTACTTC

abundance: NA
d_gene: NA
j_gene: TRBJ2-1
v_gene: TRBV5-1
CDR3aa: CASSLGGDSVYNEQFF
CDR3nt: TGCGCCAGCAGCTTGGGGGGGGACAGCGTTTACAATGAGCAGTTCTTC

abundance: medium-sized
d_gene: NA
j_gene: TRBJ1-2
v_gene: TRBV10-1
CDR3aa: CASSESSWGGGYTF
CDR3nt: TGCGCCAGCAGTGAGTCGAGTTGGGGCGGAGGCTACACCTTC

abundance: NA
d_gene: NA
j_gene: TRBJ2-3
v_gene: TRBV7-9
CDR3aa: CASSLAMGDTQCF
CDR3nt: TGTGCCAGCAGCTTAGCGATGGGGGATACTCAGTGTTTT

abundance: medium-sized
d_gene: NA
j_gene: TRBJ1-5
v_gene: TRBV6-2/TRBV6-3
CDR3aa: CASSYAGNQPQHF
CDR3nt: TGTGCCAGCAGTTACGCCGGGAATCAGCCCCAGCATTTT

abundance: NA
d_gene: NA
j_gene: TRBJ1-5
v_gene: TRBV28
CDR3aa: CASSLGYQPQHF
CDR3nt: TGTGCCAGCAGTTTAGGGTATCAGCCCCAGCATTTT

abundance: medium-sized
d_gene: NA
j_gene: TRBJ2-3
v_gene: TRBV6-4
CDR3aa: CASSDQAGTAADTQYF
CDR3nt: TGTGCCAGCAGTGACCAAGCCGGGACCGCGGCCGATACGCAGTATTTT

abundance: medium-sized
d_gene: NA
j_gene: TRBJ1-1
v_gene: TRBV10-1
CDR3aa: CASRWGDNTEAFF
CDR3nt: TGCGCCAGCAGATGGGGGGACAACACTGAAGCTTTCTTT

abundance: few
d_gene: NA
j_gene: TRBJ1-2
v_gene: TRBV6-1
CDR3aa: CASSEETGYGYTF
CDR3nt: TGTGCCAGCAGTGAAGAGACAGGATATGGCTACACCTTC

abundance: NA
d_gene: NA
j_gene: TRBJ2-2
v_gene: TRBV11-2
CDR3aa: CASSFKSGELFF
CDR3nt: TGTGCCAGCAGCTTTAAGTCCGGGGAGCTGTTTTTT

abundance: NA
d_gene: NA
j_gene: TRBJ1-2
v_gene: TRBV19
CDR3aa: CASSRNYGYTF
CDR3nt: TGTGCCAGTAGTAGGAACTATGGCTACACCTTC

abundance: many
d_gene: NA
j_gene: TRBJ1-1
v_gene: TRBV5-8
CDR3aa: CASSFVGGTNAEAFF
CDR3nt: TGTGCCAGCAGCTTCGTGGGAGGGACTAACGCTGAAGCTTTCTTT

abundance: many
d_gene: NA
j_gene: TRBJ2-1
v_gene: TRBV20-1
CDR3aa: CSARRSSF
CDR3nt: TGCAGTGCTAGGCGGAGTTCGTTC

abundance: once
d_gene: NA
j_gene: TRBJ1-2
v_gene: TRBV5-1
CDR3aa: CASSFWQLYGYTF
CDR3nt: TGCGCCAGCAGCTTCTGGCAGCTCTATGGCTACACCTTC

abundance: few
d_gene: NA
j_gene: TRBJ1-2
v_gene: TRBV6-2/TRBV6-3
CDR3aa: CASTSGLFYGYTF
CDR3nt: TGTGCCAGCACCTCCGGGTTGTTCTATGGCTACACCTTC

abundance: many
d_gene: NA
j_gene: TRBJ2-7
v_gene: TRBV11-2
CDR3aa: CASSLGWEISYEQYF
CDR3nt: TGTGCCAGCAGCTTAGGATGGGAAATCTCCTACGAGCAGTACTTC

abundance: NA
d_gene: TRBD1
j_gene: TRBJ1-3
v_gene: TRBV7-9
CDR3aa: CASSSRDSPDTIYF
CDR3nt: TGTGCCAGCAGCAGCCGGGACAGTCCAGACACCATATATTTT

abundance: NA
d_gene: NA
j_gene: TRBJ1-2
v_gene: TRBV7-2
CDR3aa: CASSLGDKQDYGYTF
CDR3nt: TGTGCCAGCAGCTTAGGGGACAAGCAGGACTATGGCTACACCTTC

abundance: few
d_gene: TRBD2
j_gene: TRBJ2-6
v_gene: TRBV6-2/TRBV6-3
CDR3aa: CASRGSGSGRANVLTF
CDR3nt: TGTGCCAGCAGAGGTAGCGGGAGTGGGAGGGCCAACGTCCTGACTTTC

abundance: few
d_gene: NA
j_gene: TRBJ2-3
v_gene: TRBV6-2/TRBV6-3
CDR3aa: CASSYSVGYTDTQYF
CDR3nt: TGTGCCAGCAGTTACTCGGTCGGGTACACAGATACGCAGTATTTT

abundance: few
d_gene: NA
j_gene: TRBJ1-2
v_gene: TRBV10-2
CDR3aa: CASSVGWGPGANYGYTF
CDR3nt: TGCGCCAGCAGTGTTGGTTGGGGGCCAGGAGCTAACTATGGCTACACCTTC

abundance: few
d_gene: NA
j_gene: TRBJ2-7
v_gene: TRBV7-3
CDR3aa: CASSLLQGYEQYF
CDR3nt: TGTGCCAGCAGCCTACTACAGGGCTACGAGCAGTACTTC

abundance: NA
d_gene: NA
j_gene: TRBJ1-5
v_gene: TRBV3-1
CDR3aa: CASSIGGSNQPQHF
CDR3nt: TGTGCCAGCAGCATAGGAGGGAGTAATCAGCCCCAGCATTTT

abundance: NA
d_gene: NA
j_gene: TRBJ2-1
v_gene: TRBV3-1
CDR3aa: CASSPGDRPDEQFF
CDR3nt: TGTGCCAGCAGCCCAGGGGACCGCCCCGATGAGCAGTTCTTC

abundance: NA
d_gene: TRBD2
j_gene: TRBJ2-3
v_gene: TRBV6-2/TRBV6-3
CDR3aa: CASSYPRGQVAGGTDTQYF
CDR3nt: TGTGCCAGCAGTTACCCCAGAGGGCAAGTAGCGGGAGGTACAGATACGCAGTATTTT

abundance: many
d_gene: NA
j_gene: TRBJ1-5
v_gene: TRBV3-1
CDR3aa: CASSQDRVGNQPQHF
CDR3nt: TGTGCCAGCAGCCAAGATAGGGTTGGAAATCAGCCCCAGCATTTT

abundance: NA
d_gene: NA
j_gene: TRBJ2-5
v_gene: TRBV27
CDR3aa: CASSLTPGQWETQYF
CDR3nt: TGTGCCAGCAGTTTAACTCCGGGACAATGGGAGACCCAGTACTTC

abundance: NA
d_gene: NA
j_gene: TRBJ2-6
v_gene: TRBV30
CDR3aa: CAWSGANVLTF
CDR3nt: TGTGCCTGGAGTGGGGCCAACGTCCTGACTTTC

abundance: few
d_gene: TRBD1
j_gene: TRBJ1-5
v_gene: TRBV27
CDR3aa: CASRGTGGAMGPQHF
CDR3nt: TGTGCCAGCAGGGGGACAGGGGGCGCGATGGGACCCCAGCATTTT

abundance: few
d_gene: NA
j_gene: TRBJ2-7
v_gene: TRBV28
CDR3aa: CASSPGTHASYEQYF
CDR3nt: TGTGCCAGCAGTCCAGGGACTCATGCTTCCTACGAGCAGTACTTC

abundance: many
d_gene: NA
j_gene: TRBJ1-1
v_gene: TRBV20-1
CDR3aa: CSPKTPPPRTVNTEAFF
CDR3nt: TGCAGTCCGAAAACTCCCCCCCCAAGGACAGTGAACACTGAAGCTTTCTTT

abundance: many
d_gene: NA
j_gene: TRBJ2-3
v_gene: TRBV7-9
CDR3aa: CASSGGASGTYASTDTQYF
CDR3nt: TGTGCCAGCAGCGGGGGGGCTAGCGGTACCTACGCTAGCACAGATACGCAGTATTTT

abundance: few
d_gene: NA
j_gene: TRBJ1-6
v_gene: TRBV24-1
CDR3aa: CATYLRGGKAYNSPLHF
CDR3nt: TGTGCCACCTATCTGAGGGGGGGAAAGGCCTATAATTCACCCCTCCACTTT

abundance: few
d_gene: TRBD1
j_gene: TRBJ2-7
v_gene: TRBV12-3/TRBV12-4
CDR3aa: CASRPGTGHSYEQYF
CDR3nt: TGTGCCAGCAGACCCGGGACAGGGCACTCCTACGAGCAGTACTTC

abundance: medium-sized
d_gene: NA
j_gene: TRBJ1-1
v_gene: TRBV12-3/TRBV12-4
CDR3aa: CASSHASLNTEAFF
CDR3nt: TGTGCCAGCAGCCACGCCTCTTTGAACACTGAAGCTTTCTTT

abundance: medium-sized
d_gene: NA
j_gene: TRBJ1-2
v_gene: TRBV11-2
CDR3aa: CASSLGAATPYGYTF
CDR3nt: TGTGCCAGCAGCCTCGGAGCTGCAACGCCCTATGGCTACACCTTC

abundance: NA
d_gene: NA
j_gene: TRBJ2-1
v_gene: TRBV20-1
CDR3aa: CSARVVVPYNEQFF
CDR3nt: TGCAGTGCTAGAGTTGTAGTCCCGTACAATGAGCAGTTCTTC

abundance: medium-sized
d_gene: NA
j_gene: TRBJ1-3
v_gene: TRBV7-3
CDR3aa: CASSLGPGNTIYF
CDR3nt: TGTGCCAGCAGCTTAGGCCCTGGAAACACCATATATTTT

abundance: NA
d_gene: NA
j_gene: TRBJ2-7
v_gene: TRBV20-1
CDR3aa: CSADYRDMGSYEQYF
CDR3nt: TGCAGTGCTGATTACCGGGACATGGGCTCCTACGAGCAGTACTTC

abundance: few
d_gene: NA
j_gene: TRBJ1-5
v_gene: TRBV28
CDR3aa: CASSPGGDNQPQHF
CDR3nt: TGTGCCAGCAGTCCGGGGGGCGATAATCAGCCCCAGCATTTT

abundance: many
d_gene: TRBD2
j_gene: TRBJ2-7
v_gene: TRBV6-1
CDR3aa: CASKGSGGPYEQYF
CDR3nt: TGTGCCAGCAAGGGTTCGGGAGGGCCCTACGAGCAGTACTTC

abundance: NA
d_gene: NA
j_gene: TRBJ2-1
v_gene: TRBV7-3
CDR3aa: CASSLTGTPNNEQFF
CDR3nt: TGTGCCAGCAGCTTGACCGGGACACCGAACAATGAGCAGTTCTTC

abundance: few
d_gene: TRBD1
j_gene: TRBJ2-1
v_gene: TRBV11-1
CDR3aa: CASSQLGTGGDEQFF
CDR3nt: TGTGCCAGCAGCCAACTGGGGACAGGGGGGGATGAGCAGTTCTTC

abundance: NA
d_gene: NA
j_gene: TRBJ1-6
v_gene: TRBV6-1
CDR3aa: CASSPGLDASPLHF
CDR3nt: TGTGCCAGCAGCCCGGGGTTAGATGCTTCACCCCTCCACTTT

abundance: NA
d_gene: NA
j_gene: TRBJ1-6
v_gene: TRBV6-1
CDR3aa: CASSDWEYNSPLHF
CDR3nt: TGTGCCAGCAGTGATTGGGAATATAATTCACCCCTCCACTTT

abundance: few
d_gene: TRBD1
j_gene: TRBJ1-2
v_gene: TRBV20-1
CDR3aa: CSASDRSYGYTF
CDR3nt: TGCAGTGCTTCGGACAGGAGCTATGGCTACACCTTC

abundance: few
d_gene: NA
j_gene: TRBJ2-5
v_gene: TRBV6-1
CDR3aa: CASRMQAPETQYF
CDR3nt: TGTGCCAGCAGGATGCAGGCCCCAGAGACCCAGTACTTC